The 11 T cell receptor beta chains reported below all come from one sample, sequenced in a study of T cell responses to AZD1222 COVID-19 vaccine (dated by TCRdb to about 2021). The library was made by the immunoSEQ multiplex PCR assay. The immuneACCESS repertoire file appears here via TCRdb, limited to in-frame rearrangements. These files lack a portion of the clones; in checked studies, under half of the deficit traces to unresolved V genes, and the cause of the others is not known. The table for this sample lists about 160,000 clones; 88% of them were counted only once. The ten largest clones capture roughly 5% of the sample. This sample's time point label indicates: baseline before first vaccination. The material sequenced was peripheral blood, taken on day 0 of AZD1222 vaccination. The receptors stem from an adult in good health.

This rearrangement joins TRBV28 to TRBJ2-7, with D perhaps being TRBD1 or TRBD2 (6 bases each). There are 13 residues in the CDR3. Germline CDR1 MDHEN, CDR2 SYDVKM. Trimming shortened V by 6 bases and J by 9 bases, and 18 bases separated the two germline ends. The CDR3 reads CASRTLFGGGQYF. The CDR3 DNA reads TGTGCCAGCAGGACCCTATTCGGGGGCGGGCAGTACTTC.

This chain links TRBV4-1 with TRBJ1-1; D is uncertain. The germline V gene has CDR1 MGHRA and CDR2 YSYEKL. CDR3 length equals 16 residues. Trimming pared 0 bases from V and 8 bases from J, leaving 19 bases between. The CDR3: CASSQDQTDPPLEAFF. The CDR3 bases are TGCGCCAGCAGCCAAGATCAGACGGATCCGCCCCTAGAAGCTTTCTTT.

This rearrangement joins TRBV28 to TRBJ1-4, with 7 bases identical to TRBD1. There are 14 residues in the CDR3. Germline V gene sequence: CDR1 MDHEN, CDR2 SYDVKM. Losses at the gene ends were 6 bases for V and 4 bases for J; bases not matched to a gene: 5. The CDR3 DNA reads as TGTGCCAGCAGCCCAGGGGGGGGTAATGAAAAACTGTTTTTT. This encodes CASSPGGGNEKLFF.

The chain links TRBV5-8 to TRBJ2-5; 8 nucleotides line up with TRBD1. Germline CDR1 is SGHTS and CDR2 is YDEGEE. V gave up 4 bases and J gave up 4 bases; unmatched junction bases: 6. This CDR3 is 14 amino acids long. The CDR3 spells CASSRQGFGETQYF. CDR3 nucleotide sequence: TGTGCCAGCAGCCGACAGGGGTTTGGAGAGACCCAGTACTTC.

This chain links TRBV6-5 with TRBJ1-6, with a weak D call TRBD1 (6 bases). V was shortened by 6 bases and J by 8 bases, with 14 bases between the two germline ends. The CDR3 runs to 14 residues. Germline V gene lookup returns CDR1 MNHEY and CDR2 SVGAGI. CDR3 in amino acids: CASSRGAGDSPLHF. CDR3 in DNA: TGTGCCAGCAGCCGCGGGGCAGGGGATTCACCCCTCCACTTT.

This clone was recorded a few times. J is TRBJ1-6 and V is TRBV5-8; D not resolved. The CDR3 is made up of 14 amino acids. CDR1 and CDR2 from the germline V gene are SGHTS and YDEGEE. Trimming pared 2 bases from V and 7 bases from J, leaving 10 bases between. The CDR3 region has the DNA TGTGCCAGCAGCTTCGGCGGCCTGAATTCACCCCTCCACTTT. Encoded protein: CASSFGGLNSPLHF.

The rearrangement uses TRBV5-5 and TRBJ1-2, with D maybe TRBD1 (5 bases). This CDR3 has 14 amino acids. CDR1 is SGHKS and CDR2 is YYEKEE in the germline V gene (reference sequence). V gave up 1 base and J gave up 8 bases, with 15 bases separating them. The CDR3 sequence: CASSLNPGFNGYTF. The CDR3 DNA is TGTGCCAGCAGCTTGAACCCAGGGTTCAACGGCTACACCTTC.

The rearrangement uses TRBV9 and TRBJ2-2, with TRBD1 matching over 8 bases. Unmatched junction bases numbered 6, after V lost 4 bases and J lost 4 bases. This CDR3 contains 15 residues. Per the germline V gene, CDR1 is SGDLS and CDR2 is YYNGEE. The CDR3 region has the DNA TGTGCCAGCAGCTCTCGACAGGGGACCACCGGGGAGCTGTTTTTT. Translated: CASSSRQGTTGELFF.

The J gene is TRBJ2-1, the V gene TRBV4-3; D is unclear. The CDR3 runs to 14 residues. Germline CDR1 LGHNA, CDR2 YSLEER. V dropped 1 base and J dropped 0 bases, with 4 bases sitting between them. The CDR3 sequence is CASSQGGSYNEQFF. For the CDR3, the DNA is TGCGCCAGCAGCCAAGGGGGCTCCTACAATGAGCAGTTCTTC.

In DNA form, the CDR3 reads TGTGCCAGCAGTTACTCCCGGAAATGGGGTGGGGAGACCCAGTACTTC. Translated: CASSYSRKWGGETQYF. This rearrangement joins TRBV6-5 to TRBJ2-5; D is undetermined. Germline assignment: CDR1 MNHEY and CDR2 SVGAGI. The CDR3 loop spans 16 amino acids. Trimming left V 0 bases short and J 5 bases short, with 16 bases between.

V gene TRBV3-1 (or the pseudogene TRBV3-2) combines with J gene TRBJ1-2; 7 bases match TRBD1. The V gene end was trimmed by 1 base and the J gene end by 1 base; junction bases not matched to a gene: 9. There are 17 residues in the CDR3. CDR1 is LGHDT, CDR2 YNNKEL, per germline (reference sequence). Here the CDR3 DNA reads TGTGCCAGCAGCCAAGGATCTTCGACAGGGCATAACTATGGCTACACCTTC. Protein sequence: CASSQGSSTGHNYGYTF.